This is a list of T cell receptor beta chains from one sample in a study of response to subunit inactivated influenza vaccine. From the RT-PCR reads, TCRdb called clonotypes with MiXCR, one entry per CDR3 protein. The sample shows 600,000 to 700,000 distinct CDR3 sequences, approximately 15% of them seen only once. This material consisted of PBMCs from blood, taken around 15 days before vaccination. These receptor sequences come from a man aged 45-65 years who received an inactivated influenza vaccine. Each CDR3 is given with its conserved first and last residue. D genes are given only for firm matches.

v_call,d_call,j_call,cdr3_aa
TRBV14,TRBD1,TRBJ2-4,CASSLTGTGVCYF
TRBV7-9,.,TRBJ2-7,CASSLLANRGGEQYF
TRBV30,TRBD1,TRBJ2-5,CAWREKQGARQTQYF
TRBV28,TRBD1,TRBJ2-7,CASRSGQGGEQYF
TRBV12-3/TRBV12-4,TRBD2,TRBJ2-1,CASSIVAGRRNEQFF
TRBV28,.,TRBJ1-3,CASSLSRLGNTIYF
TRBV2,.,TRBJ2-7,CASTSDPGRQYF
TRBV20-1,.,TRBJ2-5,CSSGEETQYF
TRBV29-1,.,TRBJ2-1,CSVDYRRINNEQFF
TRBV20-1,.,TRBJ1-5,CSASVGNSNKPQHF
TRBV13,TRBD1,TRBJ2-7,CASSLVGYQGASYEQYF
TRBV15,TRBD1,TRBJ2-3,CATSGQGMRSTDTQYF
TRBV7-8,.,TRBJ2-1,CASSLVLGDEQFF
TRBV20-1,TRBD1,TRBJ2-3,CSATPGQGDTDTQYF
TRBV5-1,TRBD1,TRBJ2-2,CASRTTGEAGELFF
TRBV9,.,TRBJ1-6,CASSASGLDGRPLHF
TRBV7-3,.,TRBJ1-1,CASSLIGRGEAFF
TRBV2,.,TRBJ2-7,CATRTALRSSYEQYF
TRBV7-9,TRBD1,TRBJ2-5,CASSLNRGRKTQYF
TRBV7-9,.,TRBJ2-1,CASSSRLPGRWDEQFF
TRBV6-1,.,TRBJ2-3,CASSSSGSPTSRTDTQYF
TRBV3-1,.,TRBJ1-5,CASSLWDRQPQHF
TRBV3-1,.,TRBJ2-7,CASSQGWVRGSYEQYF
TRBV4-2,.,TRBJ2-3,CASSATIRRDTDTQYF
TRBV10-3,TRBD2,TRBJ2-7,CAISDLAGGSSYEQYF
TRBV2,.,TRBJ2-3,CASSVSWGIDTQYF
TRBV28,.,TRBJ2-6,CASSYGANVLTF
TRBV6-5,.,TRBJ2-7,CASSLFRASYEQYF
TRBV11-2,.,TRBJ1-1,CASSLRAGVTEAFF
TRBV28,TRBD2,TRBJ2-5,CASSGSSGAQETQYF
TRBV6-4,TRBD1,TRBJ1-1,CASSPHRGGSEAFF
TRBV30,.,TRBJ2-7,CAWSVHEGYEQYF
TRBV12-3/TRBV12-4,.,TRBJ1-1,CASSLRGTNTEAFF
TRBV4-1,TRBD1,TRBJ1-2,CASRSTGAGGYTF
TRBV4-1,.,TRBJ1-4,CASSPPGGELKEKLFF
TRBV5-1,.,TRBJ2-7,CASSLRRGRSSYEQYF
TRBV10-3,TRBD1,TRBJ2-5,CAISDLRTGDQETQYF
TRBV20-1,.,TRBJ1-1,CSATGTRGTEAFF
TRBV5-6,.,TRBJ1-5,CASSLGPPNSNQPQHF
TRBV6-2/TRBV6-3,.,TRBJ2-2,CASSYTRRVNTGELFF
TRBV9,.,TRBJ1-2,CASSSGSTVEGYTF
TRBV11-3,.,TRBJ1-1,CASSLGGDLGTEAFF
TRBV12-3/TRBV12-4,.,TRBJ2-1,CASSLALARDEQFF
TRBV2,.,TRBJ2-7,CASSRTESIYEQYF
TRBV27,.,TRBJ2-5,CASSRSGWGQETQYF